This note documents a single TCR beta chain sequence. The antigen is unknown. This specimen comes from a study of shared clonotypes between healthy human individuals. Study overall: The donor group consisted of two women and three men, aged 18 to 49. General study points: A small donor pool kept down the genetic and exposure-history diversity that was represented.

Authors' methods: Filtering of immunoSEQ junctional sequences could not match full-length read filtering. Libraries were prepared by immunoSEQ multiplex PCR; TCRdb keeps only in-frame clonotypes and omits some of them. The DNA was the basis for D and trimming; V, J and clone size are from that table. The repertoire consists of around 450,000 clones, with 70% to 80% occurring once and the leading ten covering 13%. This CDR3 has 15 amino acids. V trimming: 5 bases; J trimming: 3 bases; junction bases outside the gene matches: 9. The germline V gene encodes CDR1 SGHAT and CDR2 FQNNGV. The sample consisted of PBMCs. V and J are TRBV11-2 and TRBJ2-7, with TRBD2 matching 8 bases. The receptor's source is a woman aged 40 to 50 in good health. Some clones in this sample may be carry-over from other donors' samples. The CDR3 region has the DNA TGTGCCAGCAGCCCGGGGGGGCTATTCATCTACGAGCAGTACTTC. Its translation is CASSPGGLFIYEQYF. Variable domain in full (rest from reference TRBV11-2 and TRBJ2-7): EAGVAQSPRYKIIEKRQSVAFWCNPISGHATLYWYQQILGQGPKLLIQFQNNGVVDDSQLPKDRFSAERLKGVDSTLKIQPAKLEDSAVYLCASSPGGLFIYEQYFGPGTRLTVT.